The 19 T cell receptor beta chains in this list originate from one sample, sequenced in a study of CD4 T cells in relation to SARS-CoV-2 and coronaviruses. Profiled with immunoSEQ multiplex PCR; TCRdb holds only in-frame clones, not every one. The repertoire holds 30,000 to 40,000 clones, with under 85% as singletons. The antigens these receptors bind are not known. Source material: memory CD4+ T cells from PBMCs, cultured in vitro. The receptors come from an adult with COVID-19.

The chain is built from TRBV27 and TRBJ2-1; TRBD2 aligns across 15 bases. Germline trimming cut 6 bases from V and 7 bases from J; bases unmatched to any gene: 4. CDR1 and CDR2 from the germline V gene are MNHEY and SMNVEV (reference sequence). The length of the CDR3 is 15 residues. CDR3 protein: CASSLGTSGRNEQFF. For the CDR3, the DNA is TGTGCCAGCAGCCTAGGGACTAGCGGGAGGAATGAGCAGTTCTTC.

The chain recombines TRBV6-5 with TRBJ1-5; D not resolved. CDR1 MNHEY and CDR2 SVGAGI come from the germline V gene. This CDR3 contains 12 residues. Trimming took 4 bases from V and 2 from J, leaving 3 bases between them. CDR3 region: CASSSGNQPQHF. CDR3 DNA: TGTGCCAGCAGTTCTGGCAATCAGCCCCAGCATTTT.

The chain joins TRBV6-5 to TRBJ2-7; D may be TRBD2 (6 bases). There are 16 residues in the CDR3. The germline V and J ends were trimmed by 4 bases and 5 bases, with 21 bases remaining between them. CDR1 and CDR2 from the germline V gene are MNHEY and SVGAGI. The CDR3 coding sequence is TGTGCCAGCAGTTTCTCGCTGGTAGCGGTGTCAGACGAGCAGTACTTC. This codes for CASSFSLVAVSDEQYF.

This clone is a singleton in its sample. V usage is TRBV2 and J usage is TRBJ2-7, with D perhaps matching TRBD1 (5 bases). CDR1 is SNHLY and CDR2 is FYNNEI in the germline V gene. The V end was cut by 7 bases, the J end by 3 bases, with 25 bases between. CDR3 length equals 17 residues. The CDR3 is CASTYRAWGTTDYEQYF. Here the CDR3 DNA reads TGTGCCAGCACCTATCGGGCCTGGGGCACAACAGACTACGAGCAGTACTTC.

The rearrangement joins TRBV20-1 to TRBJ1-5; a possible D gene is TRBD1 (5 bases). Between the trimmed V and J ends, which lost 3 bases and 11 bases, there was a span of 17 bases. The length of the CDR3 is 13 residues. The germline V gene encodes CDR1 DFQATT and CDR2 SNEGSKA (reference sequence). The CDR3 here is CSASPGTLGAQHF. The DNA of the CDR3 is TGCAGTGCTAGTCCGGGGACGCTTGGGGCCCAGCATTTT.

This clone showed up just once. The chain combines TRBV28 with TRBJ1-2; no reliable D call. This CDR3 contains 12 residues. The germline gives CDR1 MDHEN, CDR2 SYDVKM. V gave up 8 bases and J gave up 0 bases, with 7 bases separating them. CDR3 DNA sequence: TGTGCCAGCGGTCGGACTAACTATGGCTACACCTTC. Translation gives CASGRTNYGYTF.

This chain connects TRBV5-1 to TRBJ2-2, with 14 positions matching TRBD2. The V gene end was trimmed by 3 bases and the J gene end by 8 bases; junction bases not matched to a gene: 6. The germline V gene has CDR1 SGHRS and CDR2 YFSETQ. The CDR3 consists of 16 residues. CDR3 DNA sequence: TGCGCCAGCAGCTCGGGACTAGCGGGAGTTCTTGGGGAGCTGTTTTTT. Encoded protein: CASSSGLAGVLGELFF.

The V call is TRBV7-2, the J call TRBJ1-2, with 7 bases matching TRBD1. CDR3 length: 13 residues. V shed 3 bases, J shed 7 bases, and the junction held 5 bases outside the gene matches. Germline values: CDR1 SGHTA, CDR2 FQGNSA. As DNA, the CDR3 is TGTGCCAGCAGCTTGGGACAGACCCCTGGCTACACCTTC. Translating gives CASSLGQTPGYTF.

The chain recombines TRBV28 with TRBJ2-3, with 8 bases that match TRBD2. The CDR3 consists of 17 residues. J was trimmed by 2 bases and V by 4 bases; bases with no gene match: 11. CDR1 and CDR2 from the germline V gene are MDHEN and SYDVKM. The CDR3: CASSSMGLVRATDTQYF. The CDR3 coding sequence is TGTGCCAGCAGTTCCATGGGACTAGTCAGGGCCACAGATACGCAGTATTTT.

The chain couples TRBV27 to TRBJ2-1; the match to TRBD2 covers 10 bases. CDR1 is MNHEY, CDR2 SMNVEV, per germline (reference sequence). The CDR3 length is 15 residues. V trimming: 6 bases; J trimming: 6 bases; junction bases outside the gene matches: 8. In nucleotides, the CDR3 is TGTGCCAGCAGGCCCCCCCTAGCGGGAGCCAATGAGCAGTTCTTC. It translates to CASRPPLAGANEQFF.

The chain recombines TRBV28 with TRBJ2-6; unclear D gene. V lost 7 bases and J 0 bases, leaving 7 bases between the germline ends. Germline CDR1 and CDR2: MDHEN and SYDVKM. This CDR3 is built from 14 residues. The CDR3 sequence is CASNVPSGANVLTF. The CDR3 coding sequence is TGTGCCAGCAACGTACCCTCTGGGGCCAACGTCCTGACTTTC.

This chain links TRBV5-1 with TRBJ2-1; possible D gene TRBD2, 6 bases. CDR3 length equals 13 residues. Germline V gene data show CDR1 as SGHRS and CDR2 as YFSETQ. The germline V and J ends were trimmed by 4 bases and 4 bases, with 9 bases remaining between them. The CDR3 DNA sequence: TGCGCCAGCAGCCTTAGCGGTTACAATGAGCAGTTCTTC. Amino acids: CASSLSGYNEQFF.

The V call is TRBV9, the J call TRBJ1-1; D is ambiguous. The germline CDR1 and CDR2 sequences are SGDLS and YYNGEE. Trimming took off 0 bases at V and 4 bases at J, with 7 bases between the two ends. This CDR3 is 13 amino acids long. CDR3 protein: CASSVGVLTEAFF. In DNA, the CDR3 is TGTGCCAGCAGCGTAGGGGTTCTCACTGAAGCTTTCTTT.

The CDR3 DNA reads TGTGCCAGCAGCTTAGCAGGGAACACCGGGGAGCTGTTTTTT. As protein: CASSLAGNTGELFF. The rearrangement joins TRBV7-9 to TRBJ2-2; D call uncertain. V shed 0 bases and J shed 1 base, with 3 bases lying between them. Germline V gene lookup returns CDR1 SEHNR and CDR2 FQNEAQ (reference sequence). The CDR3 has 14 amino acids.

The V and J genes are TRBV28 and TRBJ2-3; 8 bases align to TRBD2. Germline V gives CDR1 MDHEN, CDR2 SYDVKM. Trimming took 0 bases from V and 5 from J; bases not matched to a gene: 10. This CDR3 is 17 amino acids long. CDR3 coding DNA: TGTGCCAGCAGTTTATGGTCCGGGGGGCTAGCGGGAGATACGCAGTATTTT. This sequence encodes CASSLWSGGLAGDTQYF. The full variable domain, in which reference TRBV28 and TRBJ2-3 provide the parts outside the CDR3, is DVKVTQSSRYLVKRTGEKVFLECVQDMDHENMFWYRQDPGLGLRLIYFSYDVKMKEKGDIPEGYSVSREKKERFSLILESASTNQTSMYLCASSLWSGGLAGDTQYFGPGTRLTVL.

This chain links TRBV27 with TRBJ2-6, with D perhaps matching TRBD1 (6 bases). Trimming removed 1 base at V and 1 base at J, with 14 bases between. The CDR3 loop spans 18 amino acids. CDR1 MNHEY and CDR2 SMNVEV come from the germline V gene (reference sequence). The CDR3 region has the DNA TGTGCCAGCAGTTTATGGGCAGGGGCTACGTCTGGGGCCAACGTCCTGACTTTC. It translates to CASSLWAGATSGANVLTF. The complete variable domain, with remaining parts taken from reference TRBV27 and TRBJ2-6, reads EAQVTQNPRYLITVTGKKLTVTCSQNMNHEYMSWYRQDPGLGLRQIYYSMNVEVTDKGDVPEGYKVSRKEKRNFPLILESPSPNQTSLYFCASSLWAGATSGANVLTFGAGSRLTVL.

This chain links TRBV11-2 with TRBJ1-1; D remains ambiguous. V was clipped by 0 bases and J by 2 bases, with 4 bases between them. The CDR3 spans 13 residues. Per the germline V gene, CDR1 is SGHAT and CDR2 is FQNNGV. The DNA for the CDR3 is TGTGCCAGCAGCTTAGAGGGAAACACTGAAGCTTTCTTT. Translated, it gives CASSLEGNTEAFF.

This sequence joins TRBV13 and TRBJ1-2, with D maybe TRBD1 (6 bases). The V end lost 0 bases, the J end lost 3 bases, and 8 bases lay between the germline ends. Germline assignment: CDR1 PRHDT and CDR2 FYEKMQ (reference sequence). The length of the CDR3 is 14 residues. As DNA, the CDR3 is TGTGCCAGCAGCTTAGGGCCAGGGGACTATGGCTACACCTTC. Translated: CASSLGPGDYGYTF.

The chain couples TRBV2 to TRBJ2-5; D remains unclear. The germline gives CDR1 SNHLY, CDR2 FYNNEI. V was pared by 5 bases and J by 0 bases, with 10 bases between. This CDR3 contains 14 residues. CDR3 nucleotides: TGTGCCAGCAGTTGGACGCAAAACCAAGAGACCCAGTACTTC. This gives the protein CASSWTQNQETQYF.